The sequence of this T cell receptor (beta chain) was determined in a study of OX40 agonist ivuxolimab in advanced cancers. Method: immunoSEQ multiplex PCR; TCRdb's copy keeps in-frame clones and lacks some. The sample carries 74,000 or so clones, roughly 86% recorded once. Study-wide points: Dose levels from 0.1 to 3.0 mg/kg saw CD4+ and CD8+ blood T cells expand clonally by week 6.

Blood draws occurred at baseline, cycle 4 day 1, and cycle 7 day 1. In its sample, this clone was seen once. Its antigen is unknown. Trimming left V 2 bases short and J 10 bases short, with 12 bases between. Per germline, CDR1 KGHSH and CDR2 LQKENI. The CDR3 is 13 amino acids. The sequences come from CD4+ or CD8+ T cells sorted from blood, collected in a trial of the OX40 agonist ivuxolimab. This TCR came from an adult with an advanced solid tumor such as melanoma, head and neck, liver or kidney cancer. The chain has TRBV18 and TRBJ2-1; the D gene is possibly TRBD2 (6 bases). CDR3 protein: CASSPGRGGEQFF. The CDR3 nucleotides read TGTGCCAGCTCACCAGGGCGGGGCGGGGAGCAGTTCTTC.